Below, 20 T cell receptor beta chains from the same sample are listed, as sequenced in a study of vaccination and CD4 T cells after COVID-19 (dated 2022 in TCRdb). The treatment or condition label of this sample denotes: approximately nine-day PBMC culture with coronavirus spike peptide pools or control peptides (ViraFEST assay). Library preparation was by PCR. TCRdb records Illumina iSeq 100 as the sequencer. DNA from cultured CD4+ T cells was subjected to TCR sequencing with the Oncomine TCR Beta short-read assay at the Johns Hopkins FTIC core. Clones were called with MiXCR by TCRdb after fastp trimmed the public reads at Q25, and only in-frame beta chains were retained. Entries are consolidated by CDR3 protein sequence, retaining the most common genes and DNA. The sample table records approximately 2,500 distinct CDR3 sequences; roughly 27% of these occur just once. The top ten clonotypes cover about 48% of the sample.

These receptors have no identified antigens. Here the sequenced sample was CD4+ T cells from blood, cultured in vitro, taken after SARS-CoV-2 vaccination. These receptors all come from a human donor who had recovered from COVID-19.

In nucleotides, the CDR3 is TGTGCCAGCAGCCCGGACAGGGAGAATCAGCCCCAGCATTTT. Translating it yields CASSPDRENQPQHF. This chain links TRBV7-9 with TRBJ1-5, with 8 bases aligning to TRBD1. Germline CDR1 and CDR2: SEHNR and FQNEAQ (reference sequence). The ends lost 5 bases at V and 4 bases at J; junction bases unmatched: 4. The CDR3 is 14 residues long.

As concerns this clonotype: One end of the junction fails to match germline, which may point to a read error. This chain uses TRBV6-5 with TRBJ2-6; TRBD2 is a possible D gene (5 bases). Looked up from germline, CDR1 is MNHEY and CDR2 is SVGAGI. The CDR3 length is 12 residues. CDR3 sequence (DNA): TGTGTCAGCGGTTCTGGGGCCAACGTCCTGACTTTC. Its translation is CVSGSGANVLTF.

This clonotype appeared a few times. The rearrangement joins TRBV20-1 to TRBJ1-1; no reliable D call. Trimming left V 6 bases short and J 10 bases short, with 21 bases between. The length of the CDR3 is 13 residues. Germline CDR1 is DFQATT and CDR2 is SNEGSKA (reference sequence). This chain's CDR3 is CSAESQTTWRAFF. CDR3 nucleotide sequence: TGCAGTGCCGAGAGCCAGACTACTTGGCGAGCTTTCTTT.

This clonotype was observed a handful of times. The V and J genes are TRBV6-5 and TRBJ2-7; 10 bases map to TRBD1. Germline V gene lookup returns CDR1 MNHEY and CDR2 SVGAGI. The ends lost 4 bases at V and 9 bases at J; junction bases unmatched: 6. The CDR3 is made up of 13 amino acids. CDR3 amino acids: CASSFRDRGGQYF. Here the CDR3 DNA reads TGTGCCAGCAGTTTCCGGGACAGGGGTGGGCAGTACTTC.

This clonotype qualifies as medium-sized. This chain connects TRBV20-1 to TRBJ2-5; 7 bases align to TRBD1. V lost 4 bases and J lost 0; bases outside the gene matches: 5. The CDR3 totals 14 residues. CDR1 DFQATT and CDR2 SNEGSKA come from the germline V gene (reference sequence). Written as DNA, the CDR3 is TGCAGTGCTACAAAGGGACAGAACCAAGAGACCCAGTACTTC. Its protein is CSATKGQNQETQYF.

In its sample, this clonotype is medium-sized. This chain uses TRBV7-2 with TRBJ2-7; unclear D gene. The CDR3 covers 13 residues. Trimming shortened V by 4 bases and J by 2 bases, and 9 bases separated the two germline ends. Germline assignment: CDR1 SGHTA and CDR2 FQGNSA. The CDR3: CASSSGDPYEQYF. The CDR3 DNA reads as TGTGCCAGCAGCTCCGGCGACCCCTACGAGCAGTACTTC.

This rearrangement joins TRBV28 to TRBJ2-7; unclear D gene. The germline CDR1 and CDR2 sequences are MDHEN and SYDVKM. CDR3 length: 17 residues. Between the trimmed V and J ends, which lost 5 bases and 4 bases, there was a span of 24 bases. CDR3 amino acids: CASSPSTASIGVYEQYF. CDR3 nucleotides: TGTGCCAGCAGTCCCTCCACGGCAAGTATCGGTGTATACGAGCAGTACTTC. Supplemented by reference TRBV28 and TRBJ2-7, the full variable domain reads DVKVTQSSRYLVKRTGEKVFLECVQDMDHENMFWYRQDPGLGLRLIYFSYDVKMKEKGDIPEGYSVSREKKERFSLILESASTNQTSMYLCASSPSTASIGVYEQYFGPGTRLTVT.

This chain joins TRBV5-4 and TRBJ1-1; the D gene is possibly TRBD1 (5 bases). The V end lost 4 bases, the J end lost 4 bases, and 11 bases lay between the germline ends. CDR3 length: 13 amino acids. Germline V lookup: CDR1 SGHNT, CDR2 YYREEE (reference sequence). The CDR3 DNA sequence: TGTGCCAGCAGCCTTAGGGGAGCCACTGAAGCTTTCTTT. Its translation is CASSLRGATEAFF.

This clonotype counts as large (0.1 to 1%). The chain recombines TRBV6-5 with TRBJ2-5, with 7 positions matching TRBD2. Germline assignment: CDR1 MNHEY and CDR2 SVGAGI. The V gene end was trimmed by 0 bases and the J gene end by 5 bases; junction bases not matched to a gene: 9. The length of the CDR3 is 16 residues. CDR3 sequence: CASSYSTRRGGETQYF. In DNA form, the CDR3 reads TGTGCCAGCAGTTACTCGACTAGACGGGGAGGGGAGACCCAGTACTTC.

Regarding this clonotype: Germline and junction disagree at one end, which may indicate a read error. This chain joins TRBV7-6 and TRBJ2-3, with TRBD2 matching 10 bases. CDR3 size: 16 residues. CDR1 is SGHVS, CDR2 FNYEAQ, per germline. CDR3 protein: CASSAASGTSAGTRYF. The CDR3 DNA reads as TGTGCCAGCAGCGCAGCCTCCGGGACTAGCGCGGGTACGCGGTATTTT. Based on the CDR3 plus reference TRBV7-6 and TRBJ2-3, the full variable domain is GAGVSQSPRYKVTKRGQDVALRCDPISGHVSLYWYRQALGQGPEFLTYFNYEAQQDKSGLPNDRFSAERPEGSISTLTIQRTEQRDSAMYRCASSAASGTSAGTRYFGPGTRLTVL.

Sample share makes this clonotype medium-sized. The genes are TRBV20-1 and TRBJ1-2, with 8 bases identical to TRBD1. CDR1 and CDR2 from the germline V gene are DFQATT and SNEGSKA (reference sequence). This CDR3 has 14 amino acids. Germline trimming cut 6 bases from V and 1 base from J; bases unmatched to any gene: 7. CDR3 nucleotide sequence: TGCAGTGCCCCGGACAGGGTGCATAACTATGGCTACACCTTC. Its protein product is CSAPDRVHNYGYTF.

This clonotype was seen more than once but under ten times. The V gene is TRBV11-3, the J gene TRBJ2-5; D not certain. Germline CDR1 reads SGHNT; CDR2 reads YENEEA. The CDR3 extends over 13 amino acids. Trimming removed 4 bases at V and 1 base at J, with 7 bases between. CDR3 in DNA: TGTGCCAGCAGCTCCGGGCCCCAAGAGACCCAGTACTTC. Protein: CASSSGPQETQYF. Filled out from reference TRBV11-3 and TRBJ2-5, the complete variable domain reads EAGVVQSPRYKIIEKKQPVAFWCNPISGHNTLYWYLQNLGQGPELLIRYENEEAVDDSQLPKDRFSAERLKGVDSTLKIQPAELGDSAVYLCASSSGPQETQYFGPGTRLLVL.

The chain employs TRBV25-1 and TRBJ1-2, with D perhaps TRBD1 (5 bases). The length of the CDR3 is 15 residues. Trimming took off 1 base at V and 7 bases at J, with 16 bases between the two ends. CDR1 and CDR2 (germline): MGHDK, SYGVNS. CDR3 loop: CASSESGGVWSGYTF. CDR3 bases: TGTGCCAGCAGTGAATCTGGGGGTGTTTGGTCTGGCTACACCTTC.

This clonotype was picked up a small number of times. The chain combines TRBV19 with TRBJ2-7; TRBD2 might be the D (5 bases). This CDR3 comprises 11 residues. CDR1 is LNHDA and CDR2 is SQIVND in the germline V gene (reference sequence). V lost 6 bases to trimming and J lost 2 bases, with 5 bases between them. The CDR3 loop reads CASSGTYEQYF. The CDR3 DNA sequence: TGTGCCAGTAGCGGGACCTACGAGCAGTACTTC.

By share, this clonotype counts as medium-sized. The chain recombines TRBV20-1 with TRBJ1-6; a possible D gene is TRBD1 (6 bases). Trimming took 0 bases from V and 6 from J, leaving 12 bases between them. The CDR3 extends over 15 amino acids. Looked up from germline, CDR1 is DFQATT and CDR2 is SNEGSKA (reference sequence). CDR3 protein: CSARDGGGGNSPLHF. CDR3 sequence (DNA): TGCAGTGCTAGAGATGGGGGCGGTGGTAATTCACCCCTCCACTTT.

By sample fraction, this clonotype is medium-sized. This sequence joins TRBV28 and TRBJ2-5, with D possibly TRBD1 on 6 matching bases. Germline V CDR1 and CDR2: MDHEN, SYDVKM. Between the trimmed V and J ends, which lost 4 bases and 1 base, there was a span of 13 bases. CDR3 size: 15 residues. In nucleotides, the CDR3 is TGTGCCAGCAGTTCCATTGGACAGCCCCAAGAGACCCAGTACTTC. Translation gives CASSSIGQPQETQYF.

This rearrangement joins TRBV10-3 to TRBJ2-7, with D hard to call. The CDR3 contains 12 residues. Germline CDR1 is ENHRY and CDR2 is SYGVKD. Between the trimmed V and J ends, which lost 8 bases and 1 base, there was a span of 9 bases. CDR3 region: CAIGRPSYEQYF. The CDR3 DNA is TGTGCCATCGGACGGCCATCCTACGAGCAGTACTTC.

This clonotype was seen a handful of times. The DNA of the CDR3 is TGCGCCAGCAGCCAAGATGATCAGCCCCAGCATTTT. It translates to CASSQDDQPQHF. The chain carries TRBV4-1 and TRBJ1-5, with no clear D. V was trimmed by 0 bases and J by 5 bases, leaving 2 bases between them. Per germline, CDR1 MGHRA and CDR2 YSYEKL. This CDR3 has 12 amino acids.

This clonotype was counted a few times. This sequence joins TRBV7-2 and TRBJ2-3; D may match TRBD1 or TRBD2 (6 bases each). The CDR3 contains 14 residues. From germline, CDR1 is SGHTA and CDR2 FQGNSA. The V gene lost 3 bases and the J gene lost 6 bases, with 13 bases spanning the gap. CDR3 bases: TGTGCCAGCAGCTTCGTTGGAGGGGGTGATACGCAGTATTTT. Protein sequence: CASSFVGGGDTQYF. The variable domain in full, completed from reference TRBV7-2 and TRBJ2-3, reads GAGVSQSPSNKVTEKGKDVELRCDPISGHTALYWYRQSLGQGLEFLIYFQGNSAPDKSGLPSDRFSAERTGGSVSTLTIQRTQQEDSAVYLCASSFVGGGDTQYFGPGTRLTVL.

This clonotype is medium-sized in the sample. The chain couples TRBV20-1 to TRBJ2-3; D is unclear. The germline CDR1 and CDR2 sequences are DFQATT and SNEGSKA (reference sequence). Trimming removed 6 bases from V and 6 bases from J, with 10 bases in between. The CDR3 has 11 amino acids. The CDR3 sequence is CSANERDTQYF. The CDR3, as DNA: TGCAGTGCCAATGAGAGGGATACGCAGTATTTT.